This is a list of T cell receptor beta chains from one sample in a study of identical twins' blood T cells. In TCRdb, the 5' RACE reads were re-called with MiXCR into one record per CDR3 protein. The data hold 350,000 to 450,000 distinct CDR3 sequences, with under 30% observed a single time. Sequencing used PBMCs. Receptors originate from a woman aged 18-55 years in good health. Each CDR3 is given with its conserved first and last residue. Fields, in order: J gene, D gene, clone size, V gene, CDR3 DNA, CDR3 protein. The D gene is left open where the match is weak. Size tells how often a clone was seen (once, few, many) or the class of an expanded clone, and some rows leave it out.

J: TRBJ2-6; D: -; size: few; V: TRBV9; DNA: TGTGCCAGCAGCGTAGAGAAGGTCTCTGGGGCCAACGTCCTGACTTTC; CDR3: CASSVEKVSGANVLTF
J: TRBJ1-1; D: -; size: -; V: TRBV6-6; DNA: TGTGCCAGCACCAAGAACACTGAAGCTTTCTTT; CDR3: CASTKNTEAFF
J: TRBJ1-1; D: -; size: few; V: TRBV20-1; DNA: TGCAGTGCCCCGATTTACACTGAAGCTTTCTTT; CDR3: CSAPIYTEAFF
J: TRBJ2-7; D: -; size: few; V: TRBV20-1; DNA: TGCAGTGCTAGAGCACCCGGATCCACCTACGAGCAGTACTTC; CDR3: CSARAPGSTYEQYF
J: TRBJ2-1; D: TRBD2; size: few; V: TRBV12-3/TRBV12-4; DNA: TGTGCCAGCAGTTCGGGGACTAGCGGGGGCTCCTACAATGAGCAGTTCTTC; CDR3: CASSSGTSGGSYNEQFF
J: TRBJ1-1; D: -; size: -; V: TRBV27; DNA: TGTGCCAGGGGGTTAGAGGCTTTCTTT; CDR3: CARGLEAFF
J: TRBJ1-5; D: -; size: -; V: TRBV15; DNA: TGTGCCACCAGCAGTTACGGGTTAGGGACTTGGGTCAGCAATCAGCCCCAGCATTTT; CDR3: CATSSYGLGTWVSNQPQHF
J: TRBJ1-2; D: -; size: few; V: TRBV19; DNA: TGTGCCAGTAGAAGCAACTATGGCTACACCTTC; CDR3: CASRSNYGYTF
J: TRBJ2-7; D: TRBD2; size: -; V: TRBV19; DNA: TGTGCCGCTAGACTAGCGGGGGCCTACGAGCAGTACTTC; CDR3: CAARLAGAYEQYF
J: TRBJ1-1; D: TRBD1; size: -; V: TRBV20-1; DNA: TGCAGCCCAGGGGGACGGCGAATCCACACTGAAGCTTTCTTT; CDR3: CSPGGRRIHTEAFF
J: TRBJ1-5; D: TRBD1; size: many; V: TRBV6-5; DNA: TGTGCCAGCAGTTACTCTATAGGGGGCCATCAGCCCCAGCATTTT; CDR3: CASSYSIGGHQPQHF
J: TRBJ2-2; D: -; size: few; V: TRBV5-1; DNA: TGCGCCAGCAGCTTCTCGGGAACCGGGGAGCTGTTTTTT; CDR3: CASSFSGTGELFF
J: TRBJ2-5; D: -; size: -; V: TRBV20-1; DNA: TGCAGTGCTTGGTACCGGTGTGCCCAGTACTTC; CDR3: CSAWYRCAQYF
J: TRBJ2-1; D: -; size: -; V: TRBV5-1; DNA: TGCGCCAGCAGCTTGGAGGGCCCCTCCTATACTGAGCAGTTCTTC; CDR3: CASSLEGPSYTEQFF
J: TRBJ1-2; D: -; size: few; V: TRBV7-2; DNA: TGTGCCAGCAGCTTAGCCCATGCCCAGGGAGGGTATGGCTACACCTTC; CDR3: CASSLAHAQGGYGYTF
J: TRBJ1-1; D: -; size: -; V: TRBV29-1; DNA: TGCAGCGTACACACCAGAAGGAGCACTGAAGCTTTCTTT; CDR3: CSVHTRRSTEAFF
J: TRBJ1-4; D: -; size: -; V: TRBV27; DNA: TGTGCCAGCAGACGGGAAGAAAAACTGTTTTTT; CDR3: CASRREEKLFF
J: TRBJ2-3; D: TRBD1; size: many; V: TRBV29-1; DNA: TGCAGCGTTGCCACAGGGGGCGAGGGCACAGATACGCAGTATTTT; CDR3: CSVATGGEGTDTQYF
J: TRBJ1-5; D: -; size: -; V: TRBV9; DNA: TGTGCCAGCAGCCAGGACAGAACCAATCAGCCCCAGCATTTT; CDR3: CASSQDRTNQPQHF
J: TRBJ1-1; D: -; size: many; V: TRBV6-5; DNA: TGTGCCAGCAGACCTAGCCCCTATTCTAACACTGAAGCTTTCTTT; CDR3: CASRPSPYSNTEAFF
J: TRBJ1-5; D: -; size: -; V: TRBV20-1; DNA: TGCAGTGCTAGAGAAAAAGCTATCTTTCGGGACCCCCAGCATTTT; CDR3: CSAREKAIFRDPQHF
J: TRBJ2-7; D: TRBD2; size: -; V: TRBV5-6; DNA: TGTGCCAGCAGTACTCCTGCGGGGGAATACGAGCAGTACTTC; CDR3: CASSTPAGEYEQYF
J: TRBJ1-2; D: -; size: few; V: TRBV6-4; DNA: TGTGCCAGCAGTGAAACCGGGAATTCTAACTATGGCTACACCTTC; CDR3: CASSETGNSNYGYTF
J: TRBJ1-1; D: TRBD1; size: -; V: TRBV12-3/TRBV12-4; DNA: TGTGCCAGCAGATCCGGGACAGGGATAACTGAAGCTTTCTTT; CDR3: CASRSGTGITEAFF
J: TRBJ1-2; D: -; size: many; V: TRBV6-5; DNA: TGTGCCAGCAGTCCCGGAGATGGCTACACCTTC; CDR3: CASSPGDGYTF
J: TRBJ1-1; D: TRBD1; size: -; V: TRBV29-1; DNA: TGCAGCGTTGAAATGATCGGACAGGCTGGGTCTCCCCGGGCTTTCTTT; CDR3: CSVEMIGQAGSPRAFF
J: TRBJ1-1; D: TRBD1; size: few; V: TRBV20-1; DNA: TGCAGTGCTAGAGCCCTTCGAGGGGGCCCTGAAGCTTTCTTT; CDR3: CSARALRGGPEAFF
J: TRBJ1-4; D: TRBD1; size: -; V: TRBV6-6; DNA: TGTGCCAGCAGTTACGGTCTGCGGGACAGCGAAAAACTGTTTTTT; CDR3: CASSYGLRDSEKLFF
J: TRBJ2-1; D: -; size: -; V: TRBV5-1; DNA: TGCGCCAGCAGCCTCGACTTGAGCTCCTACAATGAGCAGTTCTTC; CDR3: CASSLDLSSYNEQFF
J: TRBJ2-7; D: TRBD2; size: -; V: TRBV6-2/TRBV6-3; DNA: TGTGCCAGCAGTTACTCGGCTAGCGGGGGTTTCGAGCAGTACTTC; CDR3: CASSYSASGGFEQYF
J: TRBJ2-2; D: -; size: -; V: TRBV11-2; DNA: TGTGCCAGCAGCTTGGCTCTACTGAGCTCTAGCACCGGGGAGCTGTTTTTT; CDR3: CASSLALLSSSTGELFF
J: TRBJ2-2; D: TRBD2; size: -; V: TRBV4-3; DNA: TGCGCCAGCAGCCCGCTAGCGGGAGAAGACACCGGGGAGCTGTTTTTT; CDR3: CASSPLAGEDTGELFF
J: TRBJ2-3; D: -; size: -; V: TRBV19; DNA: TGTGCCAGTAGTCTCCGTCCGGGTACGCAGTATTTT; CDR3: CASSLRPGTQYF
J: TRBJ2-3; D: -; size: -; V: TRBV5-1; DNA: TGCGCCAGCAGCTACCTAGTCAGCACAGATACGCATTATTTT; CDR3: CASSYLVSTDTHYF
J: TRBJ1-1; D: -; size: -; V: TRBV11-2; DNA: TGTGCCAGCAGCTTCAGAAGGTTGGGGAACACTGAAGCTTTCTTT; CDR3: CASSFRRLGNTEAFF
J: TRBJ1-3; D: -; size: -; V: TRBV20-1; DNA: TGCAGTGGACGGGGGGGTGGAAACACCATATATTTT; CDR3: CSGRGGGNTIYF
J: TRBJ1-5; D: -; size: -; V: TRBV5-5; DNA: TGTGCCAGCAGCGAACGACCGAGCAATCAGCCCCAGCATTTT; CDR3: CASSERPSNQPQHF
J: TRBJ2-1; D: -; size: few; V: TRBV11-2; DNA: TGTGCCAGCAGAACCCAAACTAGGGGGACTGAGCAGTTCTTC; CDR3: CASRTQTRGTEQFF
J: TRBJ1-2; D: -; size: -; V: TRBV9; DNA: TGTGACAGCAGCGTAGCTTACACAGCTAACTATGGCTACACCTTC; CDR3: CDSSVAYTANYGYTF
J: TRBJ2-3; D: TRBD2; size: -; V: TRBV6-6; DNA: TGTGCCAGCAGTACCCCTTGGCTAGCGGTTAGCACAGATACGCAGTATTTT; CDR3: CASSTPWLAVSTDTQYF
J: TRBJ1-1; D: TRBD1; size: many; V: TRBV2; DNA: TGTGCCAGCAGTGGGGACAGGGGGCCTGAAGCTTTCTTT; CDR3: CASSGDRGPEAFF
J: TRBJ2-3; D: TRBD2; size: few; V: TRBV5-1; DNA: TGCGTCAGCAGCCCCGGGACTACCATCACAGATACGCAGTATTTT; CDR3: CVSSPGTTITDTQYF
J: TRBJ2-3; D: -; size: many; V: TRBV6-5; DNA: TGTGCCAGCAGTTACCAGAGATCTAGCACAGATACGCAGTATTTT; CDR3: CASSYQRSSTDTQYF
J: TRBJ2-1; D: -; size: -; V: TRBV5-1; DNA: TGCGCCAGCAGCTTGGGAGCGGATAGCTCCTACAATGAGCAGCTCTTC; CDR3: CASSLGADSSYNEQLF
J: TRBJ1-1; D: -; size: -; V: TRBV5-6; DNA: TGTGCCAGCAGTTTTGGGGTCACGGGAAACACTGAAGCTTTCTTT; CDR3: CASSFGVTGNTEAFF
J: TRBJ2-2; D: -; size: few; V: TRBV6-5; DNA: TGTGCCAGCAGTTACAGTCAGGGACCCGGGGAGCTGTTTTTT; CDR3: CASSYSQGPGELFF
J: TRBJ1-1; D: -; size: -; V: TRBV5-1; DNA: TGCGCCAGCAGCTTCTTACACCAGAACACTGAAGCTTTCTTT; CDR3: CASSFLHQNTEAFF
J: TRBJ2-3; D: -; size: once; V: TRBV11-2; DNA: TGTGCCAGCAGCCTATTTTCTAGCACAGATACGCAGTATTTT; CDR3: CASSLFSSTDTQYF